Below, 13 T cell receptor beta chains from the same sample are listed, as sequenced in a study of T cell responses to AZD1222 COVID-19 vaccine. Profiling relied on immunoSEQ multiplex PCR, and the TCRdb table lists in-frame clones only, not all of them. The profile shows tens of thousands of clones, around 91% of them singletons. Sequenced here: peripheral blood, sampled on day 0 of MenACWY control vaccination. These receptor sequences come from an adult in good health.

As DNA, the CDR3 is TGTGCCAGCAGCGTAGAACCGGGACACCCCCCTAACTATGGCTACACCTTC. This gives the protein CASSVEPGHPPNYGYTF. This chain joins TRBV7-2 and TRBJ1-2, with D maybe TRBD1 (6 bases). Looked up from germline, CDR1 is SGHTA and CDR2 is FQGNSA. V was shortened by 5 bases and J by 0 bases, with 19 bases between the two germline ends. The CDR3 has 17 residues. Filled out from reference TRBV7-2 and TRBJ1-2, the complete variable domain reads GAGVSQSPSNKVTEKGKDVELRCDPISGHTALYWYRQSLGQGLEFLIYFQGNSAPDKSGLPSDRFSAERTGGSVSTLTIQRTQQEDSAVYLCASSVEPGHPPNYGYTFGSGTRLTVV.

This chain links TRBV19 with TRBJ1-4; 7 bases match TRBD1. The germline CDR1 and CDR2 sequences are LNHDA and SQIVND (reference sequence). J lost 8 bases, V lost 4 bases, and 7 bases had no gene match. The CDR3 covers 14 residues. Here the CDR3 DNA reads TGTGCCAGTAGTAAGAGACAGGGATTGGAAAAACTGTTTTTT. As protein: CASSKRQGLEKLFF.

The gene calls are TRBV5-1 and TRBJ2-7; D may be TRBD1 (5 bases). Germline V gene data show CDR1 as SGHRS and CDR2 as YFSETQ. The ends were cut back, 4 bases at V and 1 base at J, with 12 bases in the middle. This CDR3 comprises 14 residues. The CDR3 bases are TGCGCCAGCAGCCAACAGGCCGCATCCTACGAGCAGTACTTC. This encodes CASSQQAASYEQYF.

V and J are TRBV28 and TRBJ2-3, with no clear D. This CDR3 spans 13 amino acids. The V end was cut by 1 base, the J end by 10 bases, with 12 bases between. The germline V gene has CDR1 MDHEN and CDR2 SYDVKM. The CDR3 reads CASSLYGSSPQYF. CDR3 in DNA: TGTGCCAGCAGTTTATACGGCTCATCCCCGCAGTATTTT.

The rearrangement links TRBV3-1 (or the pseudogene TRBV3-2) to TRBJ1-5, with 7 bases lining up with TRBD1. J was trimmed by 0 bases and V by 4 bases; bases with no gene match: 21. This CDR3 is 21 amino acids long. CDR1 and CDR2 (germline): LGHDT, YNNKEL (reference sequence). The CDR3 nucleotides are TGTGCCAGCAGCCGTAGCCGGGACAGACCTACCCCACTGTGTAGCAATCAGCCCCAGCATTTT. It yields the protein CASSRSRDRPTPLCSNQPQHF.

The J gene is TRBJ2-7, the V gene TRBV24-1; 7 nucleotides match TRBD2. Unmatched junction bases numbered 7, after V lost 7 bases and J lost 2 bases. Germline values: CDR1 KGHDR, CDR2 SFDVKD. The CDR3 loop spans 14 amino acids. Here the CDR3 reads CATSARGTTYEQYF. DNA of the CDR3: TGTGCCACCAGCGCCCGGGGGACTACCTACGAGCAGTACTTC.

The V call is TRBV7-6, the J call TRBJ2-7; tentatively, D is TRBD2 (5 bases). The CDR3 has 14 residues. V dropped 5 bases and J dropped 7 bases, with 18 bases sitting between them. CDR1 SGHVS and CDR2 FNYEAQ come from the germline V gene. The CDR3 DNA follows: TGTGCCAGCAGCAACCGACTGGAGGTGAAAGAGCAGTACTTC. Protein sequence: CASSNRLEVKEQYF.

The chain links TRBV6-5 to TRBJ1-2, with 9 bases identical to TRBD1. J lost 9 bases, V lost 8 bases, and 13 bases had no gene match. This CDR3 has 14 residues. The germline gives CDR1 MNHEY, CDR2 SVGAGI. The chain's CDR3 is CASQPFTGGYSYTF. The CDR3 bases are TGTGCCAGCCAACCCTTTACAGGGGGCTACAGCTACACCTTC.

This clone was counted a single time. The chain joins TRBV2 to TRBJ2-7; D perhaps matches TRBD2 (6 bases). The CDR3 sequence is 12 residues long. Germline-derived CDR1 and CDR2 are SNHLY and FYNNEI. Trimming left V 5 bases short and J 3 bases short, with 8 bases between. The CDR3 loop is CASSRDFYEQYF. CDR3 coding DNA: TGTGCCAGCAGTAGGGACTTCTACGAGCAGTACTTC.

V gene TRBV5-6 combines with J gene TRBJ1-6, with 9 nucleotides matching TRBD1. The CDR3 covers 15 residues. Trimming at V came to 4 bases and at J to 7 bases, leaving 6 bases not matched to a gene. CDR1 SGHDT and CDR2 YYEEEE come from the germline V gene. CDR3 sequence: CASSNRDRDNSPLHF. CDR3 coding DNA: TGTGCCAGCAGCAACCGGGACAGGGACAATTCACCCCTCCACTTT. Combining the CDR3 with reference TRBV5-6 and TRBJ1-6 gives the whole variable domain DAGVTQSPTHLIKTRGQQVTLRCSPKSGHDTVSWYQQALGQGPQFIFQYYEEEERQRGNFPDRFSGHQFPNYSSELNVNALLLGDSALYLCASSNRDRDNSPLHFGNGTRLTVT.

The V and J genes are TRBV18 and TRBJ2-7; tentative D call: TRBD2 (6 bases). Germline V gives CDR1 KGHSH, CDR2 LQKENI. V gave up 3 bases and J gave up 0 bases, with 9 bases separating them. The CDR3 extends over 14 amino acids. The chain's CDR3 is CASSPGGPSYEQYF. The CDR3, as DNA: TGTGCCAGCTCACCGGGGGGTCCCTCCTACGAGCAGTACTTC. The whole variable domain, remainder taken from reference TRBV18 and TRBJ2-7, is NAGVMQNPRHLVRRRGQEARLRCSPMKGHSHVYWYRQLPEEGLKFMVYLQKENIIDESGMPKERFSAEFPKEGPSILRIQQVVRGDSAAYFCASSPGGPSYEQYFGPGTRLTVT.

The V and J genes are TRBV6-2 or TRBV6-3 and TRBJ2-5; D perhaps matches TRBD2 (6 bases). In germline, CDR1 is MNHEY, CDR2 SVGEGT. The CDR3 sequence is 13 residues long. V lost 4 bases and J 4 bases, leaving 10 bases between the germline ends. CDR3 loop: CASSSSGVETQYF. The CDR3, as DNA: TGTGCCAGCAGTTCCTCGGGGGTAGAGACCCAGTACTTC.

The chain joins TRBV4-2 to TRBJ2-7, with a possible D match to TRBD1 (6 bases). The ends were cut back, 4 bases at V and 1 base at J, with 14 bases in the middle. CDR3 length: 15 amino acids. In germline, CDR1 is LGHNA, CDR2 YNFKEQ. The CDR3 coding sequence is TGTGCCAGCAGCCGCCAAATGGACAGTTCCTACGAGCAGTACTTC. It codes for CASSRQMDSSYEQYF.